This TCR beta chain was captured by sequencing in a study of OX40 agonist ivuxolimab in advanced cancers. For the study at large: Past anti-PD-1, anti-PD-L1 or anti-CTLA-4 therapy was accepted, and 40% to 45% had received some.

TCRdb's table, derived via immunoSEQ multiplex PCR, lists solely in-frame clones and lacks some. The table records 55,000 to 85,000 clones, 80% to 90% of them present only once. For this clone: Its antigen is still unknown. The sample contains more than one DNA sequence encoding this CDR3.

Losses at the gene ends were 4 bases for V and 1 base for J; bases not matched to a gene: 12. Germline CDR1 is SGHNT and CDR2 is YYREEE (reference sequence). This CDR3 has 19 amino acids. Notes on the study in general: CD4+ and CD8+ T cells in blood underwent clonal expansion by week 6 at 0.1 to 3.0 mg/kg. Expanded clones tended on average to be more numerous among CD8+ T cells than CD4+. Antigen targets of the expanded peripheral T cells went undetermined.

The input for sequencing was CD4+ or CD8+ T cells sorted from blood, taken in a trial of the OX40 agonist ivuxolimab. The receptor comes from an adult with an advanced solid tumor such as melanoma, head and neck, liver or kidney cancer. The chain couples TRBV5-4 to TRBJ2-5; TRBD2 agrees at 14 bases. This CDR3 is CASSRLGLAGGPFQETQYF. CDR3 sequence (DNA): TGTGCCAGCAGCCGCCTAGGACTAGCGGGGGGACCATTCCAAGAGACCCAGTACTTC.